This T cell receptor (beta chain) was identified during a study of post-analysis software for immune sequencing data. General study results and limits: With F measure, samples from one preparation batch clustered together strongly. Included in a set of four or five TRBV segments more frequent in patients than controls were TRBV5-6, TRBV5-1 and TRBV20-1. A significant reduction in normalized Chao1 diversity was observed in multiple sclerosis patients versus controls.

cDNA libraries for TCR beta contained unique molecular identifiers. TCRdb redid the calling of the PCR reads with MiXCR, one entry per CDR3 protein. The sample has roughly 400,000 distinct CDR3 sequences, roughly 40% seen once. This CDR3 has 15 amino acids. Trimming shortened V by 4 bases and J by 5 bases, and 17 bases separated the two germline ends. Germline V gene sequence: CDR1 MNHEY, CDR2 SMNVEV (reference sequence). This clonotype was seen a handful of times. The antigen remains unidentified. This clonotype was sampled from a girl aged 2-9 years with multiple sclerosis. The sample taken for sequencing was blood. V usage is TRBV27 and J usage is TRBJ2-5; possibly TRBD2 for D (6 bases). CDR3 in amino acids: CASSSSGSRTETQYF. CDR3 bases: TGTGCCAGCAGTTCCAGCGGGTCGCGTACGGAGACCCAGTACTTC.